A selection of T cell receptor beta chains follows, all from one sample in a study of blood T cell repertoires in COVID-19. Method: immunoSEQ multiplex PCR; TCRdb's copy keeps in-frame clones and lacks some. The sample has more than 60,000 clones; about nine tenths are singletons. Sequencing used peripheral blood. The receptors were gathered from a woman aged 55-69 years with COVID-19, enrolled during active disease. Both conserved end residues are part of each CDR3. The D gene is left open where the match is weak. Clone size, where shown, is once, few, many, or a class for clones that have expanded.

d_call clone_size j_call v_call cdr3_nt cdr3_aa
- - TRBJ2-2 TRBV3-1/TRBV3-2 TGTGCCAGCAGCCAAGATCAAAGACTCGCCGGGGAGCTGTTTTTT CASSQDQRLAGELFF
- - TRBJ2-4 TRBV6-5 TGTGCCAGCAAGGGAGGCGCGGGGGCCAAAAACATTCAGTACTTC CASKGGAGAKNIQYF
TRBD1 - TRBJ1-5 TRBV6-1 TGTGCCAGCAGTGAAGCACAGGGGTATTGGCAGCCCCAGCATTTT CASSEAQGYWQPQHF
TRBD1 - TRBJ1-1 TRBV18 TGTGCCAGCTCACCACCGACAGGGGTCAACACTGAAGCTTTCTTT CASSPPTGVNTEAFF
- - TRBJ1-1 TRBV27 TGTGCCAGCAGTTTAAATGTCGGCGGGACGAACACTGAAGCTTTCTTT CASSLNVGGTNTEAFF
TRBD1 - TRBJ2-7 TRBV4-1 TGCGCCAGCAGCAGCCGGGACAGCCCCTACGAGCAGTACTTC CASSSRDSPYEQYF
TRBD2 - TRBJ2-1 TRBV10-2 TGCGCCAGCAGTGAAAGACTAGCGGGAGCGGGTGAGCAGTTCTTC CASSERLAGAGEQFF
- - TRBJ1-3 TRBV28 TGTGCCAGCAGTTTAAGGGGGGGCTCTGGAAACACCATATATTTT CASSLRGGSGNTIYF
- - TRBJ1-4 TRBV3-1/TRBV3-2 TGTGCCAGCAGCCGGAGAGCAACTAATGAAAAACTGTTTTTT CASSRRATNEKLFF
TRBD2 - TRBJ2-7 TRBV9 TGTGCCAGCAGCGCCGGACTAGCGGGGGTCTACGAGCAGTACTTC CASSAGLAGVYEQYF
TRBD1 - TRBJ2-7 TRBV6-6 TGTGCCAGCAGTCCAAGAAGGGACAGGGACTACGAGCAGTACTTC CASSPRRDRDYEQYF
TRBD1 - TRBJ1-4 TRBV9 TGTGCCAGCAGCGTAGATATGACAGGGCTGGGAAAACTGTTTTTT CASSVDMTGLGKLFF
- - TRBJ2-1 TRBV7-8 TGTGCCAGCAGCCTTGGACTAATATCGAGCTCCTACAATGAGCAGTTCTTC CASSLGLISSSYNEQFF
TRBD1 - TRBJ1-2 TRBV18 TGTGCCAGCTCACCACGGACAGGGGCGAATGGCTACACCTTC CASSPRTGANGYTF
- - TRBJ2-5 TRBV19 TGTGCCAGTAAAAGGTTCCGGGATACTGAAGAGACCCAGTACTTC CASKRFRDTEETQYF
TRBD1 - TRBJ1-4 TRBV19 TGTGCTAGTAGTTCACAGGGGAATGAAAAACTGTTTTTT CASSSQGNEKLFF
TRBD1 - TRBJ1-5 TRBV5-6 TGTGCCAGCAGCTCCGACAGGGGTAATCAGCCCCAGCATTTT CASSSDRGNQPQHF
TRBD2 - TRBJ2-7 TRBV6-5 TGTGCCAGCACTCTACTAGCGGGAGAATTCGAGCAGTACTTC CASTLLAGEFEQYF
TRBD1 - TRBJ2-3 TRBV18 TGTGCCAGCCACAAGGCACAGGGGGCAACAGATACGCAGTATTTT CASHKAQGATDTQYF
TRBD1 - TRBJ2-3 TRBV29-1 TGCAGCGTTGATGAACAGGGGGCTGATACGCAGTATTTT CSVDEQGADTQYF
TRBD1 - TRBJ1-5 TRBV30 TGTGCCTGGGCGACAGGGTTGGATCAGCCCCAGCATTTT CAWATGLDQPQHF
- - TRBJ2-1 TRBV5-4 TGTGCCAGCAGCTTGGAAAGGGGGGGGTACAATGAGCAGTTCTTC CASSLERGGYNEQFF
TRBD1 - TRBJ1-1 TRBV6-2/TRBV6-3 TGTGCCAGCAGTTCCGTCGACAGGGGGCTAGCTTTCTTT CASSSVDRGLAFF
- once TRBJ2-7 TRBV12-3/TRBV12-4 TGTGCCAGCAGTGAAGCGACCTACGAGCAGTACTTC CASSEATYEQYF
TRBD1 - TRBJ2-1 TRBV5-1 TGCGCCAGCACTCAAGGGACAGCTAATAATGAGCAGTTCTTC CASTQGTANNEQFF
TRBD1 - TRBJ2-7 TRBV3-1/TRBV3-2 TGTGCCAGCAGCCAAGACGGGACAGGGTGGTACGAGCAGTACTTC CASSQDGTGWYEQYF
- - TRBJ1-1 TRBV30 TGTGCCTGGTCGGTGTTTGGGAACACTGAAGCTTTCTTT CAWSVFGNTEAFF
- once TRBJ2-5 TRBV6-1 TGTGCCAGCAGTGAAGTAGCGGTAATTCTAGAGACCCAGTACTTC CASSEVAVILETQYF
- - TRBJ2-5 TRBV3-1/TRBV3-2 TGTGCCAGCAGCCAAGTTCCGGAGACCCAGTACTTC CASSQVPETQYF
TRBD1 - TRBJ1-2 TRBV30 TGTGCCTGGAGATCAATAGGGGGCAGCTATGGCTACACCTTC CAWRSIGGSYGYTF
- - TRBJ2-7 TRBV5-1 TGCGCCAGCAGCTACCAGGGGCCTCGATCCTACGAGCAGTACTTC CASSYQGPRSYEQYF
TRBD1 few TRBJ1-4 TRBV7-9 TGTGCCAGCAGTTCTCCGGTGGACAGGGGAGATGAAAAACTGTTTTTT CASSSPVDRGDEKLFF
TRBD2 - TRBJ2-1 TRBV6-5 TGTGCCAGCTCGCGGGGGAGCTCCTACAATGAGCAGTTCTTC CASSRGSSYNEQFF
- - TRBJ1-2 TRBV3-1/TRBV3-2 TGTGCCAGCAGCCCCAGTACTGGGGCGCTCGACTATGGCTACACCTTC CASSPSTGALDYGYTF
TRBD1 - TRBJ2-2 TRBV16 TGTGCCAACCGAGGGACAGCGAACACCGGGGAGCTGTTTTTT CANRGTANTGELFF
- - TRBJ1-1 TRBV4-2 TGTGCCAGCAGCCAAGATCCCCATTCGAACACTGAAGCTTTCTTT CASSQDPHSNTEAFF
TRBD2 - TRBJ2-1 TRBV10-3 TGTGCCATCCTCCGTTCTACTAGCGCCCACAATGAGCAGTTCTTC CAILRSTSAHNEQFF